Presented here are 3 T cell receptor beta chains from one specimen sequenced in a study of T-cell reconstitution after alpha-beta-depleted transplantation in children. Construction of the TCRbeta library involved unique molecular identifiers. TCRdb re-called the PCR reads through MiXCR, storing one row per CDR3 protein. The sample has around 4,200 distinct CDR3 sequences; around 12% are singletons. The sample here was PBMCs, mostly from graft donor cells, taken 60 days after TCRalphabeta/CD19-depleted stem cell transplant. Every receptor here comes from a male patient aged 2-9 years who had a stem cell transplant for acute lymphoblastic leukemia, so the T cells may come from the graft donor.

This clonotype was counted at least ten times. The chain uses TRBV5-4 and TRBJ2-1; 7 nucleotides agree with TRBD1. CDR3 length: 15 residues. The junction had 9 bases not matched to a gene; V was cut back by 3 bases and J by 6 bases. CDR1 SGHNT and CDR2 YYREEE come from the germline V gene (reference sequence). The CDR3 DNA reads TGTGCCAGCAGCTCCGGGACAGATATCGCCAATGAGCAGTTCTTC. Its protein is CASSSGTDIANEQFF.

This clonotype was detected ten times or more. This rearrangement joins TRBV4-3 to TRBJ2-1; the match to TRBD2 covers 15 bases. CDR3 size: 19 residues. After removal of 4 bases from V and 1 base from J, the junction contained 8 bases not matched to a gene. From germline, CDR1 is LGHNA and CDR2 YSLEER. The CDR3 spells CASSPRTSGGVGSYNEQFF. CDR3 DNA sequence: TGCGCCAGCAGCCCTCGGACTAGCGGGGGGGTCGGATCCTACAATGAGCAGTTCTTC.

This clonotype was seen ten or more times. The chain carries TRBV7-9 and TRBJ2-5, with D uncertain. CDR1 and CDR2 from the germline V gene are SEHNR and FQNEAQ (reference sequence). The CDR3 is made up of 13 amino acids. The ends were cut back, 3 bases at V and 4 bases at J, with 9 bases in the middle. CDR3 sequence (DNA): TGTGCCAGCAGCTTCGATCTTCGAGAGACCCAGTACTTC. Translated: CASSFDLRETQYF. The variable domain in full, with the rest retrieved from reference TRBV7-9 and TRBJ2-5, is DTGVSQNPRHKITKRGQNVTFRCDPISEHNRLYWYRQTLGQGPEFLTYFQNEAQLEKSRLLSDRFSAERPKGSFSTLEIQRTEQGDSAMYLCASSFDLRETQYFGPGTRLLVL.